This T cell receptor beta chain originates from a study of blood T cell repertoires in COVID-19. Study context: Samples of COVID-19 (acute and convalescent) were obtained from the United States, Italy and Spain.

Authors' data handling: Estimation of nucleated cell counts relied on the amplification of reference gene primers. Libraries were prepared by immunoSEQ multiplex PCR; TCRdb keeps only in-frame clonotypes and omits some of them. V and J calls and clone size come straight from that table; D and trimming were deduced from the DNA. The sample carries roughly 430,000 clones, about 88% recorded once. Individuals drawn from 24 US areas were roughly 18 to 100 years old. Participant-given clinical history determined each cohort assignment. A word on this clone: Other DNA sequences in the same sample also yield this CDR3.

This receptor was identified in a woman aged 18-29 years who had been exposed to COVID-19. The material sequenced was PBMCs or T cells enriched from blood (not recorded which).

Written as DNA, the CDR3 is TGTGCCAGCAGTTTAGAGGGTTTGAACACTGAAGCTTTCTTT. This gives the protein CASSLEGLNTEAFF. The chain links TRBV27 to TRBJ1-1; D is unclear. The CDR3 loop spans 14 amino acids. Trimming removed 2 bases from V and 0 bases from J, with 7 bases in between. Germline CDR1 is MNHEY and CDR2 is SMNVEV (reference sequence).